This T cell receptor beta chain was recorded in a study of response to subunit inactivated influenza vaccine. This CDR3 is 13 amino acids long. CDR1 and CDR2 (germline): SGHRS, YFSETQ. V shed 4 bases and J shed 8 bases, with 13 bases lying between them. The sample holds a few counts of this clonotype. Via MiXCR, TCRdb re-called the RT-PCR reads, giving one row per CDR3 protein. In the table there are approximately 500,000 distinct CDR3 sequences, less than 25% of which are singletons. The data were also submitted as part of a second study, on T cells expressing NK-cell markers. That report notes: Production of TCR beta cDNA relied on 5'RACE template switching with UMIs. Each TCR beta repertoire originated in sorted T cells that were CD3+CD56+NKG2C+, CD3+CD56+NKG2C- or CD3+CD56-NKG2C+. Dominant NKG2C+ clonotype frequencies of roughly 1.0-8% of CD8+ T cells were measured in a handful of donors. HCMV specificity of the expanded NKG2C+ T cell clones was not established.

The TCR comes from a man aged 50-60 years who received an inactivated influenza vaccine. The source material was CD4+ T cells sorted from PBMCs, sampled about 11 days after vaccination. This chain links TRBV5-1 with TRBJ2-1, with a possible D match to TRBD2 (6 bases). DNA for the CDR3: TGCGCCAGCAGCCGAGGGCCGGGGGATGAGCAGTTCTTC. It yields the protein CASSRGPGDEQFF. Looking up the rest from reference TRBV5-1 and TRBJ2-1 gives the full variable domain: KAGVTQTPRYLIKTRGQQVTLSCSPISGHRSVSWYQQTPGQGLQFLFEYFSETQRNKGNFPGRFSGRQFSNSRSEMNVSTLELGDSALYLCASSRGPGDEQFFGPGTRLTVL.